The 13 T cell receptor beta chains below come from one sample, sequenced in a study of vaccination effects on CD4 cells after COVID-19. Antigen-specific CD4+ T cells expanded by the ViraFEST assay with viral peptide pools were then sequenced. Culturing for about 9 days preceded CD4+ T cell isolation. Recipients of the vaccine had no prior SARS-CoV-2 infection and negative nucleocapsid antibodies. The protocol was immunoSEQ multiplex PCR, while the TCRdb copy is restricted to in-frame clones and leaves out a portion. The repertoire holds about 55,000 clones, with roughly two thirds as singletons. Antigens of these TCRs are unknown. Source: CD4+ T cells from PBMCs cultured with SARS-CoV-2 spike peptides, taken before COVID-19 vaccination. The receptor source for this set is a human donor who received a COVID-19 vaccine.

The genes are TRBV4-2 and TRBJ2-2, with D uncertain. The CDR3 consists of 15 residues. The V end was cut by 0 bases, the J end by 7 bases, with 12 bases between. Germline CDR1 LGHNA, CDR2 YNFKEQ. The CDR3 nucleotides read TGTGCCAGCAGCCAAGAACGTAACAAAGGCGGGGAGCTGTTTTTT. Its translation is CASSQERNKGGELFF.

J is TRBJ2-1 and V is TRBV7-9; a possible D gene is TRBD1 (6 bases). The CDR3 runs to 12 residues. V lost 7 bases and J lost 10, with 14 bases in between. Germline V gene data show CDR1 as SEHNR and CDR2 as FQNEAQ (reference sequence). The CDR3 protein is CASTLERGEQFF. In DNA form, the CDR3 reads TGTGCCAGCACTCTCGAAAGGGGGGAGCAGTTCTTC.

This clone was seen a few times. CDR3 sequence (DNA): TGTGCCAGCAGTGAGGGGATCTCTGGAAACACCATATATTTT. Translating gives CASSEGISGNTIYF. The chain combines TRBV6-1 with TRBJ1-3; D unclear. This CDR3 region has 14 residues. V lost 3 bases and J 0 bases, leaving 6 bases between the germline ends. Germline V lookup: CDR1 MNHNS, CDR2 SASEGT.

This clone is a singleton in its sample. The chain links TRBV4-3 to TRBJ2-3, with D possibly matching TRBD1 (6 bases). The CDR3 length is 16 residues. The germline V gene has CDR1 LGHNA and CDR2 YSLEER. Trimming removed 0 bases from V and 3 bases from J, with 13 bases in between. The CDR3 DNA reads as TGCGCCAGCAGCCAAGATTGGGGGCAGGGAACAGATACGCAGTATTTT. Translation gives CASSQDWGQGTDTQYF.

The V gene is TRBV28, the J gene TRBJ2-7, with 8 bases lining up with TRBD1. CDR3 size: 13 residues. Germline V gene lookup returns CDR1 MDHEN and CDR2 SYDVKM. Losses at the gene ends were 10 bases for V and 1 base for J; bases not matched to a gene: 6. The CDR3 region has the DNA TGTGCCACCTCAGGGGGCTCATCCTACGAGCAGTACTTC. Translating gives CATSGGSSYEQYF.

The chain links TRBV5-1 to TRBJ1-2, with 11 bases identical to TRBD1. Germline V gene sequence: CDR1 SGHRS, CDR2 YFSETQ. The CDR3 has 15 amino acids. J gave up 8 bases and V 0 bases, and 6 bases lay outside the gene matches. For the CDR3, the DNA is TGCGCCAGCAGCTTGGTTGGACAGGGGGCCGGCGGCTACACCTTC. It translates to CASSLVGQGAGGYTF.

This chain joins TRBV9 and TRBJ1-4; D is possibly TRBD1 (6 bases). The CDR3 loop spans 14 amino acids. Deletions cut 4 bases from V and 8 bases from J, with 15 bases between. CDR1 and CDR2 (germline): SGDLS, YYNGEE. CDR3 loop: CASSPDSWGEKLFF. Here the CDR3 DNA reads TGTGCCAGCAGCCCGGACAGTTGGGGCGAAAAACTGTTTTTT.

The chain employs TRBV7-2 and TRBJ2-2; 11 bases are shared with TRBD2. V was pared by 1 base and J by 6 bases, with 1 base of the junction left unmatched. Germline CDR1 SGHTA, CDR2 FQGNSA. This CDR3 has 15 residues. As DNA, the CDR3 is TGTGCCAGCAGCTTAGGACTAGCGGGACCCGGGGAGCTGTTTTTT. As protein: CASSLGLAGPGELFF.

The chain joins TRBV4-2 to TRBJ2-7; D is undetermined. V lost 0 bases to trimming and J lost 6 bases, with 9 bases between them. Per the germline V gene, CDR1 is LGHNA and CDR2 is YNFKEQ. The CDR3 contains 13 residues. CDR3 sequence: CASSQDNGSEQYF. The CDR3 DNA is TGTGCCAGCAGCCAAGATAATGGAAGCGAGCAGTACTTC.

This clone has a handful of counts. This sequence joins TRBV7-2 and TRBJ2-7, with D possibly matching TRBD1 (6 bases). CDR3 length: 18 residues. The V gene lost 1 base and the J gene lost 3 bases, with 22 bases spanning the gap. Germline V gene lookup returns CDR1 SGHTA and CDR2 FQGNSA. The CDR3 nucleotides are TGTGCCAGCAGCTTAGGGTCCTCCCCGGGACACCGGAGCTACGAGCAGTACTTC. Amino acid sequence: CASSLGSSPGHRSYEQYF.

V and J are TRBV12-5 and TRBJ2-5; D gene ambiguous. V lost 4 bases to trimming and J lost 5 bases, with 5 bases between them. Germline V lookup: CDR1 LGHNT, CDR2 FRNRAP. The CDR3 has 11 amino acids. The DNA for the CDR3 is TGTGCTAGTGGTTCTGAGGAGACCCAGTACTTC. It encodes CASGSEETQYF.

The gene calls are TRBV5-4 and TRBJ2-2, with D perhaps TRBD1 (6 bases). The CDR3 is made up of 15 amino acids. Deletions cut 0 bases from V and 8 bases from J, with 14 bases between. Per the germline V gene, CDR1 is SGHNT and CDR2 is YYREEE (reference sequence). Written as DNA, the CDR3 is TGTGCCAGCAGCTTGGATGCAGGGGCGGGTGGGGAGCTGTTTTTT. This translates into CASSLDAGAGGELFF.

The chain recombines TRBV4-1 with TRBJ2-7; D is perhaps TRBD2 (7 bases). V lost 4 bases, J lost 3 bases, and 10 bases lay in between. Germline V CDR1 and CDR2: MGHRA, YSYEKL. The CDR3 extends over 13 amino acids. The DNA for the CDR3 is TGCGCCAGCAGCCTGGGGGGGCGCTACGAGCAGTACTTC. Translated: CASSLGGRYEQYF.